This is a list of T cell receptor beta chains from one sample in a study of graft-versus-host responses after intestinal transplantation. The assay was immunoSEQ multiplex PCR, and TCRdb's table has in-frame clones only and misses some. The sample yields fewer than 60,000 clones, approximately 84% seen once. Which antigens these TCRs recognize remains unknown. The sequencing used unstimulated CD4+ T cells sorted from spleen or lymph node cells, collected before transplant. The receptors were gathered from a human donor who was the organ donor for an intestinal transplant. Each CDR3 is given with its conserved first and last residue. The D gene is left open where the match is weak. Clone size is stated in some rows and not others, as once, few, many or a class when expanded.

cdr3_nt: TGTGCCAGCAGCCTCCCTGGGGGGGAGCTGTTTTTT; cdr3_aa: CASSLPGGELFF; clone_size: few; j_call: TRBJ2-2; v_call: TRBV11-3; d_call: .
cdr3_nt: TGTGCCAGCAGTTTATGGGACAGATCAACTATGGGCTGTACCTTC; cdr3_aa: CASSLWDRSTMGCTF; clone_size: .; j_call: TRBJ1-2; v_call: TRBV6-6; d_call: TRBD1
cdr3_nt: TGTGCCAGCAGCTCCGCCAGACAGGGGGGCTATGGCTACACCTTC; cdr3_aa: CASSSARQGGYGYTF; clone_size: .; j_call: TRBJ1-2; v_call: TRBV7-2; d_call: TRBD1
cdr3_nt: TGTGCCAGCAAAGGGACAGTCACAGATACGCAGTATTTT; cdr3_aa: CASKGTVTDTQYF; clone_size: few; j_call: TRBJ2-3; v_call: TRBV19; d_call: TRBD1
cdr3_nt: TGCACCAGCAGCTTTACCAAACAGGGACCTAATTCACCCCTCCACTTT; cdr3_aa: CTSSFTKQGPNSPLHF; clone_size: .; j_call: TRBJ1-6; v_call: TRBV1; d_call: .
cdr3_nt: TGTGCCAGTAGTACCCTAGCGGGAGGGAGGGCAGATACGCAGTATTTT; cdr3_aa: CASSTLAGGRADTQYF; clone_size: once; j_call: TRBJ2-3; v_call: TRBV19; d_call: TRBD2
cdr3_nt: TGTGCCAGCAGCCAGACTAGCTCCTACGAGCAGTACTTC; cdr3_aa: CASSQTSSYEQYF; clone_size: .; j_call: TRBJ2-7; v_call: TRBV4-2; d_call: .
cdr3_nt: TGTGCCAGTAGCCGGGGGGAGAGCACTGAAGCTTTCTTT; cdr3_aa: CASSRGESTEAFF; clone_size: .; j_call: TRBJ1-1; v_call: TRBV19; d_call: .
cdr3_nt: TGTGCCAGCAGCCCCCCGTCAGGCACTGAAGCTTTCTTT; cdr3_aa: CASSPPSGTEAFF; clone_size: .; j_call: TRBJ1-1; v_call: TRBV5-4; d_call: .
cdr3_nt: TGTGCCAGTAGTATGGGGGGCCCTCCGACTGAAGCTTTCTTT; cdr3_aa: CASSMGGPPTEAFF; clone_size: .; j_call: TRBJ1-1; v_call: TRBV19; d_call: .
cdr3_nt: TGTGCCAGCAGTTCGTGGGGGCACTCAAGCTCCTACGAGCAGTACTTC; cdr3_aa: CASSSWGHSSSYEQYF; clone_size: few; j_call: TRBJ2-7; v_call: TRBV27; d_call: .
cdr3_nt: TGCGCCAGCAGCCAAGATCTACAGGGGGGTGCGAGCAATCAGCCCCAGCATTTT; cdr3_aa: CASSQDLQGGASNQPQHF; clone_size: .; j_call: TRBJ1-5; v_call: TRBV4-3; d_call: TRBD1
cdr3_nt: TGTGCCTGGAGTCCAATGGGGCTAGCGGGAAATGAGCAGTTCTTC; cdr3_aa: CAWSPMGLAGNEQFF; clone_size: once; j_call: TRBJ2-1; v_call: TRBV30; d_call: TRBD2
cdr3_nt: TGTGCCAGCAGCCAGCCCGGACTAGCGGGGATGGGTGAGACCCAGTACTTC; cdr3_aa: CASSQPGLAGMGETQYF; clone_size: .; j_call: TRBJ2-5; v_call: TRBV11-2; d_call: TRBD2
cdr3_nt: TGTGCCAGCAGTTACACCTACGAGCAGTACTTC; cdr3_aa: CASSYTYEQYF; clone_size: few; j_call: TRBJ2-7; v_call: TRBV6-1; d_call: .
cdr3_nt: TGTGCCAGCTCACCACTTAGCTCCTATAATTCACCCCTCCACTTT; cdr3_aa: CASSPLSSYNSPLHF; clone_size: .; j_call: TRBJ1-6; v_call: TRBV18; d_call: .
cdr3_nt: TGTGCCAGCGGGACAGGTTTTCAGCCCCAGCATTTT; cdr3_aa: CASGTGFQPQHF; clone_size: .; j_call: TRBJ1-5; v_call: TRBV6-5; d_call: TRBD1
cdr3_nt: TGTGCCAGCAGCTACTGGAGTCCCGCTTTAGCCAAAAACATTCAGTACTTC; cdr3_aa: CASSYWSPALAKNIQYF; clone_size: .; j_call: TRBJ2-4; v_call: TRBV11-2; d_call: .
cdr3_nt: TGTGCCAGCCGCCGAGGGGCGGGGGGGGTGTTTGCCCAGTACTTC; cdr3_aa: CASRRGAGGVFAQYF; clone_size: .; j_call: TRBJ2-5; v_call: TRBV7-2; d_call: TRBD2
cdr3_nt: TGTGCCAGCAGCCTACAGGTTTTCTCTGGGGCCAACGTCCTGACTTTC; cdr3_aa: CASSLQVFSGANVLTF; clone_size: .; j_call: TRBJ2-6; v_call: TRBV7-8; d_call: .
cdr3_nt: TGTGCCAGCAGTGAAGGGTGGGGCGGGAAGACCCAGTACTTC; cdr3_aa: CASSEGWGGKTQYF; clone_size: .; j_call: TRBJ2-5; v_call: TRBV6-1; d_call: .
cdr3_nt: TGTGCCAGCAGCGACTACCGGGACTACCTTTACAATGAGCAGTTCTTC; cdr3_aa: CASSDYRDYLYNEQFF; clone_size: .; j_call: TRBJ2-1; v_call: TRBV9; d_call: TRBD2
cdr3_nt: TGTGCCAGCAGTTACTCGCCGGTTAACTATGGCTACACCTTC; cdr3_aa: CASSYSPVNYGYTF; clone_size: .; j_call: TRBJ1-2; v_call: TRBV6-5; d_call: .
cdr3_nt: TGTGCCAGCAGTCGATCCCCTCAGGGGAGTAACTATGGCTACACCTTC; cdr3_aa: CASSRSPQGSNYGYTF; clone_size: few; j_call: TRBJ1-2; v_call: TRBV5-4; d_call: .
cdr3_nt: TGTGCTAGCGGCAAACAGGCTAACACTGAAGCTTTCTTT; cdr3_aa: CASGKQANTEAFF; clone_size: .; j_call: TRBJ1-1; v_call: TRBV6-1; d_call: .
cdr3_nt: TGTGCCAGCAGTTACGGGGGGGCATCGGGAAACACCATATATTTT; cdr3_aa: CASSYGGASGNTIYF; clone_size: .; j_call: TRBJ1-3; v_call: TRBV6-5; d_call: .
cdr3_nt: TGTGCCAGCAGCCGGGACTCACAACGGGCCGGGGAGCTGTTTTTT; cdr3_aa: CASSRDSQRAGELFF; clone_size: .; j_call: TRBJ2-2; v_call: TRBV7-2; d_call: .
cdr3_nt: TGCGCCAGCAGCTTTAGGGAGCCGGGAGTTGAAGCTTTCTTT; cdr3_aa: CASSFREPGVEAFF; clone_size: .; j_call: TRBJ1-1; v_call: TRBV5-1; d_call: .
cdr3_nt: TGTGCCAGCAGCTTACTAACTAGCGGGGGAACACTTCAGTACTTC; cdr3_aa: CASSLLTSGGTLQYF; clone_size: .; j_call: TRBJ2-4; v_call: TRBV7-8; d_call: TRBD2
cdr3_nt: TGTGCCATTCCCACGGGACAGACATACACCGGGGAGCTGTTTTTT; cdr3_aa: CAIPTGQTYTGELFF; clone_size: .; j_call: TRBJ2-2; v_call: TRBV5-8; d_call: TRBD1
cdr3_nt: TGTGCCTGGAGTGTATGGGTAGAACAGTACTTC; cdr3_aa: CAWSVWVEQYF; clone_size: .; j_call: TRBJ2-7; v_call: TRBV30; d_call: .
cdr3_nt: TGTGCCAGCAGTCCCTCCCGAGGAGGTACCTATAATTCACCCCTCCACTTT; cdr3_aa: CASSPSRGGTYNSPLHF; clone_size: .; j_call: TRBJ1-6; v_call: TRBV27; d_call: .
cdr3_nt: TGTGCCAGCAGCCCTGGGGGACCAACATCCTACGAGCAGTACTTC; cdr3_aa: CASSPGGPTSYEQYF; clone_size: .; j_call: TRBJ2-7; v_call: TRBV11-3; d_call: .
cdr3_nt: TGTGCCAGCAGCCTGCGTCCGGTAAGCAATCAGCCCCAGCATTTT; cdr3_aa: CASSLRPVSNQPQHF; clone_size: .; j_call: TRBJ1-5; v_call: TRBV5-5; d_call: .
cdr3_nt: TGTGCCAGCAGTCCTCGGTCCTTTTACAATGAGCAGTTCTTC; cdr3_aa: CASSPRSFYNEQFF; clone_size: .; j_call: TRBJ2-1; v_call: TRBV9; d_call: .
cdr3_nt: TGTGCCAGCAGCGTCGGGACTAGCCAAGAGACCCAGTACTTC; cdr3_aa: CASSVGTSQETQYF; clone_size: .; j_call: TRBJ2-5; v_call: TRBV11-2; d_call: TRBD2
cdr3_nt: TGCGCCAGCAGCCTTCGGACAGGCGAATATGGCTACACCTTC; cdr3_aa: CASSLRTGEYGYTF; clone_size: .; j_call: TRBJ1-2; v_call: TRBV4-3; d_call: TRBD1
cdr3_nt: TGCGCCAGCAGCCCCCATGCTAGCGGGATTTACAATGAGCAGTTCTTC; cdr3_aa: CASSPHASGIYNEQFF; clone_size: .; j_call: TRBJ2-1; v_call: TRBV4-1; d_call: TRBD2
cdr3_nt: TGTGCCTGGAGTGTACCTCGGGGAAGAAACACCATATATTTT; cdr3_aa: CAWSVPRGRNTIYF; clone_size: .; j_call: TRBJ1-3; v_call: TRBV30; d_call: .
cdr3_nt: TGTGCCATCAGTGGGACAGGGGGCGAGCAGTACTTC; cdr3_aa: CAISGTGGEQYF; clone_size: .; j_call: TRBJ2-7; v_call: TRBV10-3; d_call: TRBD1
cdr3_nt: TGTGCCTGGAACCCACTAGCGGGGGGGCCGGATACGCAGTATTTT; cdr3_aa: CAWNPLAGGPDTQYF; clone_size: .; j_call: TRBJ2-3; v_call: TRBV30; d_call: TRBD2
cdr3_nt: TGTGCCAGCTCCCAAGAGACCCAGTACTTC; cdr3_aa: CASSQETQYF; clone_size: .; j_call: TRBJ2-5; v_call: TRBV18; d_call: .